Following are 31 T cell receptor beta chains from one sample sequenced in a study of graft-versus-host responses after intestinal transplantation. Their antigens are not known. Libraries were prepared by immunoSEQ multiplex PCR; TCRdb keeps only in-frame clonotypes and omits some of them. The repertoire consists of tens of thousands of clones, with about 88% occurring once and the leading ten covering under 0.3%. This sample comprised unstimulated CD4+ T cells sorted from spleen or lymph node cells, obtained before transplant. These receptors came from a human donor who was the organ donor for an intestinal transplant.

The chain couples TRBV11-2 to TRBJ2-3; tentatively, D is TRBD1 (5 bases). CDR1 and CDR2 from the germline V gene are SGHAT and FQNNGV. The CDR3 consists of 15 residues. V dropped 3 bases and J dropped 2 bases, with 12 bases sitting between them. As DNA, the CDR3 is TGTGCCAGCAGCTTGACCACAGGCTCCACAGATACGCAGTATTTT. Amino acid sequence: CASSLTTGSTDTQYF.

The rearrangement links TRBV14 to TRBJ1-2; D gene unclear. The CDR3 is 14 amino acids. V gave up 3 bases and J gave up 6 bases, with 14 bases separating them. Germline values: CDR1 SGHDN, CDR2 FVKESK. CDR3 loop: CASSQIAGVNGYTF. CDR3 DNA: TGTGCCAGCAGCCAGATTGCCGGGGTCAATGGCTACACCTTC.

This clone has only one observation. The chain combines TRBV5-1 with TRBJ1-1, with D tentatively TRBD1 (5 bases). Trimming removed 2 bases from V and 1 base from J, with 9 bases in between. The CDR3 consists of 14 residues. From germline, CDR1 is SGHRS and CDR2 YFSETQ. CDR3 region: CASSFRGENTEAFF. For the CDR3, the DNA is TGCGCCAGCAGCTTCCGGGGGGAGAACACTGAAGCTTTCTTT.

The chain carries TRBV18 and TRBJ2-5; D may be TRBD2 (6 bases). The length of the CDR3 is 14 residues. Germline-derived CDR1 and CDR2 are KGHSH and LQKENI. Trimming cost V 6 bases and J 2 bases, with 13 bases left between them. The CDR3 loop reads CASSPTSLQETQYF. CDR3 nucleotides: TGTGCCAGCTCGCCCACTAGCTTACAAGAGACCCAGTACTTC.

This chain links TRBV7-3 with TRBJ2-3, with 8 bases that match TRBD2. This CDR3 is 13 amino acids long. Germline values: CDR1 SGHTA, CDR2 FQGTGA. The V and J ends lost 8 bases and 8 bases, in that order; junction bases with no gene match: 9. The CDR3 bases are TGTGCCAGCGGGGAGAAGGCGGGAGGTACGCAGTATTTT. Its translation: CASGEKAGGTQYF.

This sequence joins TRBV2 and TRBJ1-5; no definite D call. Germline V gene data show CDR1 as SNHLY and CDR2 as FYNNEI. V lost 5 bases and J lost 1, with 9 bases in between. The length of the CDR3 is 14 residues. The CDR3 loop reads CASSPYASNQPQHF. The CDR3, as DNA: TGTGCCAGCAGTCCCTACGCCAGCAATCAGCCCCAGCATTTT.

The J gene is TRBJ2-1, the V gene TRBV7-2; D not certain. CDR3 size: 14 residues. In germline, CDR1 is SGHTA, CDR2 FQGNSA. V was clipped by 1 base and J by 3 bases, with 7 bases between them. The CDR3 DNA reads as TGTGCCAGCAGCTTAGATTCTGTCTACAATGAGCAGTTCTTC. Translating gives CASSLDSVYNEQFF.

For this clone: Additional DNA sequences in this sample encode the identical CDR3. The rearrangement uses TRBV29-1 and TRBJ1-2, with TRBD1 matching 8 bases. The junction had 2 bases not matched to a gene; V was cut back by 6 bases and J by 2 bases. The CDR3 is 12 amino acids. Germline-derived CDR1 and CDR2 are SQVTM and ANQGSEA. Here the CDR3 reads CSVGQGNYGYTF. The CDR3 DNA reads TGCAGCGTAGGACAGGGAAACTATGGCTACACCTTC.

The V call is TRBV9, the J call TRBJ1-5; D not certain. Per germline, CDR1 SGDLS and CDR2 YYNGEE. The CDR3 is made up of 13 amino acids. V was pared by 0 bases and J by 4 bases, with 5 bases between. The CDR3 loop reads CASSVGTNQPQHF. CDR3 DNA sequence: TGTGCCAGCAGCGTAGGGACTAATCAGCCCCAGCATTTT. The whole variable domain, remainder taken from reference TRBV9 and TRBJ1-5, is DSGVTQTPKHLITATGQRVTLRCSPRSGDLSVYWYQQSLDQGLQFLIQYYNGEERAKGNILERFSAQQFPDLHSELNLSSLELGDSALYFCASSVGTNQPQHFGDGTRLSIL.

This chain uses TRBV7-9 with TRBJ2-7; 11 positions match TRBD2. Trimming took 4 bases from V and 3 from J; bases not matched to a gene: 11. Germline V gives CDR1 SEHNR, CDR2 FQNEAQ (reference sequence). The CDR3 runs to 17 residues. CDR3 loop: CASSSGTSGLYGYEQYF. The CDR3 DNA reads TGTGCCAGCAGCTCCGGGACTAGCGGTCTCTACGGCTACGAGCAGTACTTC.

The V gene is TRBV7-6, the J gene TRBJ2-7, with a weak D call TRBD1 (5 bases). CDR1 is SGHVS, CDR2 FNYEAQ, per germline. The V and J ends lost 5 bases and 8 bases respectively, with 13 bases between them. CDR3 length: 12 amino acids. Written as DNA, the CDR3 is TGTGCCAGCAGCCTACAGGATTTGAAGCAGTACTTC. It codes for CASSLQDLKQYF.

The chain recombines TRBV4-3 with TRBJ2-3, with 8 bases matching TRBD2. The V segment lost 0 bases and the J segment 1 base; nucleotides outside the gene matches: 6. This CDR3 contains 17 residues. Germline CDR1 reads LGHNA; CDR2 reads YSLEER. This chain's CDR3 is CASSQEGPGGGTDTQYF. CDR3 DNA: TGCGCCAGCAGCCAAGAGGGCCCCGGGGGGGGCACAGATACGCAGTATTTT.

The chain combines TRBV2 with TRBJ2-3, with D possibly TRBD1 on 6 matching bases. The CDR3 runs to 14 residues. Germline CDR1 reads SNHLY; CDR2 reads FYNNEI. Deletions cut 6 bases from V and 1 base from J, with 11 bases between. The CDR3 reads CASSDRQGTDTQYF. CDR3 coding DNA: TGTGCCAGCAGCGACCGACAGGGCACAGATACGCAGTATTTT.

The rearrangement joins TRBV14 to TRBJ2-3, with 7 bases fitting TRBD2. The J segment lost 3 bases and the V segment lost 3 bases, leaving 3 bases of the junction unmatched. The CDR3 spans 14 residues. In germline, CDR1 is SGHDN, CDR2 FVKESK. The CDR3 spells CASSHGLVTDTQYF. The CDR3 DNA sequence: TGTGCCAGCAGCCACGGACTAGTTACAGATACGCAGTATTTT.

The V call is TRBV5-1, the J call TRBJ2-3, with 7 nucleotides matching TRBD2. The CDR3 loop spans 15 amino acids. Germline trimming cut 4 bases from V and 0 bases from J; bases unmatched to any gene: 5. Germline assignment: CDR1 SGHRS and CDR2 YFSETQ. The DNA of the CDR3 is TGCGCCAGCAGCGTACGCGGGGGAAGCACAGATACGCAGTATTTT. Its translation is CASSVRGGSTDTQYF.

The rearrangement uses TRBV30 and TRBJ2-7, with D perhaps matching TRBD2 (6 bases). The CDR3 consists of 11 residues. CDR1 and CDR2 (germline): GTSNPN, SVGIG (reference sequence). CDR3 protein: CCGGVGHEQYF. The CDR3 DNA is TGTTGCGGAGGGGTAGGGCACGAGCAGTACTTC.

The rearrangement uses TRBV5-1 and TRBJ1-3; no definite D call. Germline values: CDR1 SGHRS, CDR2 YFSETQ. CDR3 size: 16 residues. V was pared by 4 bases and J by 2 bases, with 16 bases between. Here the CDR3 reads CASSPTPVFAGNTIYF. The CDR3 DNA reads as TGCGCCAGCAGCCCGACTCCGGTGTTCGCTGGAAACACCATATATTTT. The complete variable domain, with remaining parts taken from reference TRBV5-1 and TRBJ1-3, reads KAGVTQTPRYLIKTRGQQVTLSCSPISGHRSVSWYQQTPGQGLQFLFEYFSETQRNKGNFPGRFSGRQFSNSRSEMNVSTLELGDSALYLCASSPTPVFAGNTIYFGEGSWLTVV.

This chain's CDR3 is CASSSTGVGETQYF. The CDR3 DNA reads TGTGCCAGCTCATCCACAGGGGTTGGAGAGACCCAGTACTTC. J is TRBJ2-5 and V is TRBV18, with TRBD1 matching 7 bases. The CDR3 loop spans 14 amino acids. Germline V CDR1 and CDR2: KGHSH, LQKENI. The trim removed 5 bases at V and 4 bases at J, leaving 7 bases unmatched.

This clone has only one observation. This chain joins TRBV5-4 and TRBJ2-1; 7 nucleotides match TRBD2. With 0 bases clipped from V and 2 bases from J, the junction kept 5 bases outside the gene matches. The CDR3 runs to 16 residues. Germline loops: CDR1 SGHNT, CDR2 YYREEE (reference sequence). The CDR3 is CASSLALAVAYNEQFF. The CDR3 bases are TGTGCCAGCAGCTTGGCTCTAGCGGTCGCCTACAATGAGCAGTTCTTC.

This clone was seen just once. CDR3 DNA sequence: TGTGCCAGCTCACCGGGACAGCAAAATTCACCCCTCCACTTT. Its translation is CASSPGQQNSPLHF. V is TRBV18 and J is TRBJ1-6; 7 bases are a match to TRBD1. The germline gives CDR1 KGHSH, CDR2 LQKENI. The ends lost 3 bases at V and 7 bases at J; junction bases unmatched: 3. The CDR3 spans 14 residues.

This clone was seen a few times. The chain has TRBV29-1 and TRBJ2-7; 8 bases map to TRBD1. V lost 8 bases, J lost 2 bases, and 8 bases stayed unmatched. Looked up from germline, CDR1 is SQVTM and CDR2 is ANQGSEA. CDR3 size: 13 residues. This CDR3 reads CSITGQGPYEQYF. The CDR3 nucleotides read TGCAGCATTACCGGACAGGGTCCCTACGAGCAGTACTTC.

The chain links TRBV12-5 to TRBJ1-5; D unresolved. The CDR3 has 13 residues. The germline gives CDR1 LGHNT, CDR2 FRNRAP. V lost 7 bases and J lost 6, with 13 bases in between. The CDR3 sequence: CASAIGDFQPQHF. CDR3 sequence (DNA): TGTGCTAGTGCCATCGGGGATTTTCAGCCCCAGCATTTT. Supplemented by reference TRBV12-5 and TRBJ1-5, the full variable domain reads DARVTQTPRHKVTEMGQEVTMRCQPILGHNTVFWYRQTMMQGLELLAYFRNRAPLDDSGMPKDRFSAEMPDATLATLKIQPSEPRDSAVYFCASAIGDFQPQHFGDGTRLSIL.

The chain couples TRBV19 to TRBJ2-7; TRBD1 matches at 11 bases. V was pared by 8 bases and J by 4 bases, with 13 bases of the junction left unmatched. This CDR3 contains 16 residues. Germline lookup yields CDR1 LNHDA and CDR2 SQIVND (reference sequence). The DNA of the CDR3 is TGTGCCAGTTCACGGACAGGGGGCGGAGGTATGTACGAGCAGTACTTC. It yields the protein CASSRTGGGGMYEQYF. The whole variable domain, remainder taken from reference TRBV19 and TRBJ2-7, is DGGITQSPKYLFRKEGQNVTLSCEQNLNHDAMYWYRQDPGQGLRLIYYSQIVNDFQKGDIAEGYSVSREKKESFPLTVTSAQKNPTAFYLCASSRTGGGGMYEQYFGPGTRLTVT.

This clone was counted only a few times. V and J are TRBV2 and TRBJ1-5; tentative D call: TRBD1 (6 bases). V gave up 8 bases and J gave up 5 bases, with 10 bases separating them. CDR1 is SNHLY and CDR2 is FYNNEI in the germline V gene. The CDR3 is 12 residues long. The CDR3 loop is CASEGDHQPQHF. The CDR3 DNA reads TGTGCCAGCGAGGGGGATCATCAGCCCCAGCATTTT.

V gene TRBV2 combines with J gene TRBJ2-7, with D uncertain. This CDR3 contains 12 residues. The ends were cut back, 3 bases at V and 5 bases at J, with 8 bases in the middle. Germline values: CDR1 SNHLY, CDR2 FYNNEI. CDR3 amino acids: CASSDTQNEQYF. DNA for the CDR3: TGTGCCAGCAGTGACACCCAGAACGAGCAGTACTTC.

This clone was seen only once. The chain recombines TRBV6-1 with TRBJ2-7, with 8 bases lining up with TRBD1. The CDR3 has 14 amino acids. Germline V gives CDR1 MNHNS, CDR2 SASEGT. Trimming removed 8 bases from V and 4 bases from J; junction bases left unmatched: 10. The CDR3 DNA reads TGTGCCAGCGCACGACAGGGGCTGAGGTACGAGCAGTACTTC. Protein sequence: CASARQGLRYEQYF.

The CDR3 DNA sequence: TGTGCCAGCAGTGAAGTCGTGGGCTCGCCCCACTTT. This encodes CASSEVVGSPHF. This chain joins TRBV6-1 and TRBJ1-6; D is unresolved. V was clipped by 1 base and J by 18 bases, with 13 bases between them. The germline V gene has CDR1 MNHNS and CDR2 SASEGT. This CDR3 region has 12 residues.

The rearrangement uses TRBV29-1 and TRBJ2-1; 8 positions agree with TRBD2. With V trimmed by 3 bases and J by 5 bases, 18 bases remained unmatched. The CDR3 is 18 residues long. Germline V gene data show CDR1 as SQVTM and CDR2 as ANQGSEA. CDR3 sequence reads: CSVDLNGRALAVNNEQFF. CDR3 DNA sequence: TGCAGCGTTGATCTTAACGGGAGGGCCCTCGCTGTAAACAATGAGCAGTTCTTC.

This chain joins TRBV30 and TRBJ2-2, with D possibly being TRBD1 (6 bases). The germline V gene encodes CDR1 GTSNPN and CDR2 SVGIG (reference sequence). The germline V and J ends were trimmed by 3 bases and 4 bases, with 12 bases remaining between them. The CDR3 has 14 amino acids. Here the CDR3 DNA reads TGTGCCTGGAGCGCTGACAGGAGCACCGGGGAGCTGTTTTTT. It translates to CAWSADRSTGELFF.

J is TRBJ1-1 and V is TRBV5-4, with D maybe TRBD1 (6 bases). The CDR3 runs 15 residues. Trimming took 4 bases from V and 4 from J, leaving 17 bases between them. Germline V CDR1 and CDR2: SGHNT, YYREEE (reference sequence). CDR3 in DNA: TGTGCCAGCAGCCCCGGGGGGGGGCGGGGCACTGAAGCTTTCTTT. It specifies CASSPGGGRGTEAFF. Full variable domain (remainder filled in from reference TRBV5-4 and TRBJ1-1): ETGVTQSPTHLIKTRGQQVTLRCSSQSGHNTVSWYQQALGQGPQFIFQYYREEENGRGNFPPRFSGLQFPNYSSELNVNALELDDSALYLCASSPGGGRGTEAFFGQGTRLTVV.

The chain employs TRBV11-2 and TRBJ1-2; no firm D call. CDR3 length: 14 residues. V gave up 5 bases and J gave up 2 bases, with 12 bases separating them. Germline values: CDR1 SGHAT, CDR2 FQNNGV. CDR3: CASSPLRTNYGYTF. CDR3 nucleotide sequence: TGTGCCAGCAGCCCCCTTAGAACCAACTATGGCTACACCTTC.